Each of the 13 T cell receptor beta chains below was sequenced from the same sample in a study of Graves' ophthalmopathy and Graves' hyperthyroidism (dated by TCRdb to 2017 to 2018). Sequenced on an Illumina HiSeq 2000. For repertoire sequencing, TCR beta CDR3 regions were amplified from RNA transcripts. The first round of RT-PCR was done with HTBI primers and the Qiagen OneStep RT-PCR kit, and was followed by a second round of multiplex PCR, then size selection and purification. The public reads were reanalyzed by TCRdb: fastp trimming at Q25, MiXCR alignment, in-frame beta chains only. Each CDR3 protein appears once, grouped with its most common genes and DNA. The table for this sample lists under 800,000 distinct CDR3 sequences; around a fifth of them were counted only once. The ten most abundant clones make up around 7% of the sample. The sample consisted of peripheral blood. Source of these receptors: a woman in her late teens or twenties with stable Graves' hyperthyroidism. Some clones in this sample may be carry-over from other donors' samples. Donor details come from another sample of the same person, matched by shared clones.

V is TRBV12-3 or TRBV12-4 and J is TRBJ1-2; D possibly corresponds to TRBD1 (5 bases). Trimming took off 6 bases at V and 4 bases at J, with 24 bases between the two ends. This CDR3 has 17 residues. The CDR3 DNA reads as TGTGCCAGCAGCCCCCACGGGACGCCCACCCCCCCCTATGGCTACACCTTC. The encoded protein is CASSPHGTPTPPYGYTF.

This clonotype has at least ten counts. CDR3 in DNA: TGTGCCACCACTTTAAAGTCGAACACCGGGGAGCTGTTTTTT. It translates to CATTLKSNTGELFF. The chain carries TRBV6-6 and TRBJ2-2; D is ambiguous. Per the germline V gene, CDR1 is MNHNY and CDR2 is SVGAGI (reference sequence). The CDR3 runs 14 residues. The V gene lost 10 bases and the J gene lost 0 bases, with 12 bases spanning the gap.

This clonotype appeared many times. CDR3 DNA: TGTGCCAGCAGTTCCGGGACAGGAACCCTTCCACCCCTCCACTTT. Amino acids: CASSSGTGTLPPLHF. The V gene is TRBV6-5, the J gene TRBJ1-6; 8 bases agree with TRBD1. V gave up 4 bases and J gave up 11 bases; unmatched junction bases: 10. Germline V CDR1 and CDR2: MNHEY, SVGAGI. CDR3 length: 15 residues.

Concerning this clonotype: A much larger clone lies a single base off, so this may be a read error. The gene calls are TRBV12-3 or TRBV12-4 and TRBJ1-3, with a possible D match to TRBD1 (6 bases). This CDR3 has 15 amino acids. CDR3 DNA sequence: TGTGCCAGCAGAAACGGGGGCCTTTATGGAAACACCATATGTTTT. Amino acid sequence: CASRNGGLYGNTICF.

The table lists this clonotype with many counts. This rearrangement joins TRBV28 to TRBJ1-5; D is ambiguous. The CDR3 totals 15 residues. V shed 3 bases and J shed 8 bases, with 17 bases lying between them. The V gene's germline CDR1 is MDHEN and CDR2 SYDVKM. Written as DNA, the CDR3 is TGTGCCAGCAGTTTCCTATCTCGCGCGTATAAGCCCCAGCATTTT. Translated, it gives CASSFLSRAYKPQHF.

The CDR3 protein is CASREGAGIFGTEAFF. Written as DNA, the CDR3 is TGTGCCAGCAGAGAAGGGGCAGGGATATTCGGCACTGAAGCTTTCTTT. The J gene is TRBJ1-1, the V gene TRBV5-6; D is possibly TRBD1 (5 bases). This CDR3 is 16 amino acids long. Germline V gene data show CDR1 as SGHDT and CDR2 as YYEEEE. The V and J ends lost 5 bases and 4 bases respectively, with 21 bases between them.

This clonotype was recorded many times. V usage is TRBV20-1 and J usage is TRBJ2-7; 7 bases agree with TRBD2. This CDR3 is built from 14 residues. Trimming at V came to 4 bases and at J to 2 bases, leaving 8 bases not matched to a gene. CDR1 is DFQATT and CDR2 is SNEGSKA in the germline V gene (reference sequence). In DNA, the CDR3 is TGCAGTGCTACCCCCCCCGGGAGGACCTACGAGCAGTACTTC. Its translation is CSATPPGRTYEQYF.

This clonotype has a handful of counts. V is TRBV30 and J is TRBJ2-2; possible D gene TRBD2, 6 bases. V was clipped by 3 bases and J by 9 bases, with 14 bases between them. This CDR3 spans 13 amino acids. The germline CDR1 and CDR2 sequences are GTSNPN and SVGIG (reference sequence). The CDR3 DNA is TGTGCCTGGAGCGGAGGGGTAGACTGGGAGCTGTTTTTT. Amino acid sequence: CAWSGGVDWELFF.

The sample holds many counts of this clonotype. The chain joins TRBV5-1 to TRBJ1-1; D may be TRBD1 (5 bases). The CDR3 spans 14 residues. Germline CDR1 is SGHRS and CDR2 is YFSETQ. Trimming left V 4 bases short and J 5 bases short, with 15 bases between. The CDR3 spells CASSPPAQGTEAFF. For the CDR3, the DNA is TGCGCCAGCAGCCCCCCGGCCCAGGGAACTGAAGCTTTCTTT.

This clonotype was picked up many times. The chain is built from TRBV20-1 and TRBJ2-7; perhaps D is TRBD1 or TRBD2 (5 bases each). Germline V gene sequence: CDR1 DFQATT, CDR2 SNEGSKA (reference sequence). The CDR3 has 14 amino acids. Trimming pared 4 bases from V and 0 bases from J, leaving 13 bases between. CDR3 sequence (DNA): TGCAGTGCTAACCCGATTGGGACCTCCTACGAGCAGTACTTC. It codes for CSANPIGTSYEQYF.

This clonotype occurred many times. This chain uses TRBV29-1 with TRBJ1-2, with D perhaps TRBD1 (6 bases). V was shortened by 1 base and J by 5 bases, with 17 bases between the two germline ends. The CDR3 sequence is 15 residues long. Per germline, CDR1 SQVTM and CDR2 ANQGSEA. The CDR3 bases are TGCAGCGTTGAAGTAGGGCAGGGGCCGGGGTATGGCTACACCTTC. It yields the protein CSVEVGQGPGYGYTF.

This clonotype was detected ten times or more. Being one base from a much bigger clone, this may be a read error. The V gene is TRBV7-6, the J gene TRBJ1-1; TRBD1 agrees at 10 bases. CDR3 length equals 16 residues. Germline CDR1 is SGHVS and CDR2 is FNYEAQ. In DNA, the CDR3 is TGTGCCAGCAGCCCTGGGGACAGGGGACCGAACACTGAAGCTTGCTTT. Protein sequence: CASSPGDRGPNTEACF.

About this clonotype: The CDR3 end shows no conserved phenylalanine or tryptophan, and so a read error is likely. The J gene is TRBJ1-5, the V gene TRBV7-9, with D possibly matching TRBD1 (6 bases). The germline CDR1 and CDR2 sequences are SEHNR and FQNEAQ (reference sequence). Trimming removed 7 bases at V and 2 bases at J, with 9 bases between. CDR3 length: 13 residues. CDR3 DNA sequence: TGTGCCAGCAAGGGGGGTGGCAATCAGCCCCAGCATTTG. It specifies CASKGGGNQPQHL.